The sequence of this T cell receptor (beta chain) was determined in a study of blood T cell repertoires in COVID-19. About the research overall: The study drew acute and convalescent COVID-19 samples from the United States, Italy and Spain.

The table came from immunoSEQ multiplex PCR; TCRdb's copy has only in-frame clones and leaves some out. The table lists under 400,000 clones, 90% of them singletons, with about 6.8% in the top ten. Germline V gene lookup returns CDR1 SGHTA and CDR2 FQGTGA. This CDR3 comprises 14 residues. The V end was cut by 5 bases, the J end by 3 bases, with 12 bases between. This receptor was taken from a man between 18 and 35 years old with active or convalescent COVID-19. The chain recombines TRBV7-3 with TRBJ2-3; D perhaps matches TRBD1 (5 bases). Sample: peripheral blood. The CDR3 region has the DNA TGTGCCAGCAGCCTCAGGGTTTCGACAGATACGCAGTATTTT. Amino acids: CASSLRVSTDTQYF.